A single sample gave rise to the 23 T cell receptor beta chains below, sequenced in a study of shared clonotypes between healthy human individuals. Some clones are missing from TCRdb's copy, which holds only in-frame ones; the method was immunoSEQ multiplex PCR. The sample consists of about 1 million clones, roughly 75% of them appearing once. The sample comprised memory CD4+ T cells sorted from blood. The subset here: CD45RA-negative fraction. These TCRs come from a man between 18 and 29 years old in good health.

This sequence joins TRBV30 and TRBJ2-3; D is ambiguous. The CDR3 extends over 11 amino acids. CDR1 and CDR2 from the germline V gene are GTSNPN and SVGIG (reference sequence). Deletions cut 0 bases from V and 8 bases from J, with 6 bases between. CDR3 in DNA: TGTGCCTGGAGTGTCCCCGGTACGCAGTATTTT. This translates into CAWSVPGTQYF.

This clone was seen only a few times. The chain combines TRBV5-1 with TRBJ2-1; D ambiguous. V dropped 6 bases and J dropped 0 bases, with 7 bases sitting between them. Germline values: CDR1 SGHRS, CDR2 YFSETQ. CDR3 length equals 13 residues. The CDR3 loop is CASNGPSYNEQFF. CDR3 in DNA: TGCGCCAGCAACGGACCCTCCTACAATGAGCAGTTCTTC.

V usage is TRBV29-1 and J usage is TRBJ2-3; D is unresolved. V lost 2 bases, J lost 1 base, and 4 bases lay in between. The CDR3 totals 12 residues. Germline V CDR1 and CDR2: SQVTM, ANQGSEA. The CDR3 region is CSVEQGTDTQYF. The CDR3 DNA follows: TGCAGCGTTGAACAGGGCACAGATACGCAGTATTTT.

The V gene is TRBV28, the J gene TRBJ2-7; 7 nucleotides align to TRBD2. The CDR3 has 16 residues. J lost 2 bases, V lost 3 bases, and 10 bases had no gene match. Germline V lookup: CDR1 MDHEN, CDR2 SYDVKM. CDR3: CASSLTGGTVAYEQYF. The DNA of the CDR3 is TGTGCCAGCAGTTTGACCGGGGGGACGGTAGCCTACGAGCAGTACTTC.

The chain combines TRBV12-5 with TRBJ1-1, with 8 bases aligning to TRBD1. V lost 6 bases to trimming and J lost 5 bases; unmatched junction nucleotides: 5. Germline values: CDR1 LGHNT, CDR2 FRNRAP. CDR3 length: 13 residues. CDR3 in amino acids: CASGRGPGTEAFF. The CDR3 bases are TGTGCTAGTGGCAGGGGGCCGGGGACTGAAGCTTTCTTT. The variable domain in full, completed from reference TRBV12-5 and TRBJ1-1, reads DARVTQTPRHKVTEMGQEVTMRCQPILGHNTVFWYRQTMMQGLELLAYFRNRAPLDDSGMPKDRFSAEMPDATLATLKIQPSEPRDSAVYFCASGRGPGTEAFFGQGTRLTVV.

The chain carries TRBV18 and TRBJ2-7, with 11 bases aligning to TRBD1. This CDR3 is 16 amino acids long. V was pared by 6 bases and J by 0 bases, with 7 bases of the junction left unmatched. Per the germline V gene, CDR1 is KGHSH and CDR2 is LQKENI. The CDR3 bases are TGTGCCAGCTCCCGAAGGGACAGGGGGAGCTCCTACGAGCAGTACTTC. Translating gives CASSRRDRGSSYEQYF.

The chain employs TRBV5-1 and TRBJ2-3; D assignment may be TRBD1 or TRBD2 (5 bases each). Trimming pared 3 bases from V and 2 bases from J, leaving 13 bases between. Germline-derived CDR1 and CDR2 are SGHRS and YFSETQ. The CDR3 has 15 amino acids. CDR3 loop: CASSWTGHATDTQYF. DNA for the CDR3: TGCGCCAGCAGCTGGACGGGGCATGCCACAGATACGCAGTATTTT.

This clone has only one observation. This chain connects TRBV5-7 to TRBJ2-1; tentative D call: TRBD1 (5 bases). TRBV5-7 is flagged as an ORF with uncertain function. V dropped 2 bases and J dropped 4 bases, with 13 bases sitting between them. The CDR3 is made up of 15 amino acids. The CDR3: CASSFETDTYNEQFF. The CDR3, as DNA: TGTGCCAGCAGCTTCGAAACGGACACTTACAATGAGCAGTTCTTC.

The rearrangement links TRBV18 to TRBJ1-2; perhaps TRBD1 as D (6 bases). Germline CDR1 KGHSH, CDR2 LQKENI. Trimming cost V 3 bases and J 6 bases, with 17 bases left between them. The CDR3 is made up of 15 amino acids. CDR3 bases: TGTGCCAGCTCACCGACCCGAAACAGGGCTGATGGCTACACCTTC. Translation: CASSPTRNRADGYTF.

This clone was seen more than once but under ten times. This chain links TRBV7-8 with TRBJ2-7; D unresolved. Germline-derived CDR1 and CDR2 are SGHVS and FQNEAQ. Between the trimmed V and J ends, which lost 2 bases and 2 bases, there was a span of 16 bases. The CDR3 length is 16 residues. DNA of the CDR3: TGTGCCAGCAGCTTACCGCCAAGGCCTCGAGCCTACGAGCAGTACTTC. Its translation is CASSLPPRPRAYEQYF.

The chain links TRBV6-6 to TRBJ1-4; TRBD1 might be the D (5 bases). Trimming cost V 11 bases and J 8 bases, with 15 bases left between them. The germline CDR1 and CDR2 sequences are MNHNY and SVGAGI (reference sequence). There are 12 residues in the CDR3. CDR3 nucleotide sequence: TGTGCCGGCGGGTTTGAGGGGGAAAAACTGTTTTTT. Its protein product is CAGGFEGEKLFF.

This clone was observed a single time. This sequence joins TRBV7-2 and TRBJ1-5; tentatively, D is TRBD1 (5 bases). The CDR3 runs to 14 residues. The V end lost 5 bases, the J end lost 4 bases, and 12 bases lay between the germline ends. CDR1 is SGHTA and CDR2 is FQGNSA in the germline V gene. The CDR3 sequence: CASSGRSGNQPQHF. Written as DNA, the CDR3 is TGTGCCAGCAGCGGACGTTCAGGGAATCAGCCCCAGCATTTT.

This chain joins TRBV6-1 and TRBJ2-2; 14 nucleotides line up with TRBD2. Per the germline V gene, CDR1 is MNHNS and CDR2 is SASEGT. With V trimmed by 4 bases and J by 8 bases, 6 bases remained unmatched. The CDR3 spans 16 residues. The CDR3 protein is CASSGGTSGRRGELFF. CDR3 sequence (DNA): TGTGCCAGCAGTGGGGGGACTAGCGGGAGAAGAGGGGAGCTGTTTTTT.

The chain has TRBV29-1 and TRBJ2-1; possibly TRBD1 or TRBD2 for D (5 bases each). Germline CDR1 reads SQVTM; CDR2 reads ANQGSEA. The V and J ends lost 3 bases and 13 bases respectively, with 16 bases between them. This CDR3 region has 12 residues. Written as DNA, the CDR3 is TGCAGCGTTGAGGCCGGGACGACGGGACAGTTCTTC. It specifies CSVEAGTTGQFF.

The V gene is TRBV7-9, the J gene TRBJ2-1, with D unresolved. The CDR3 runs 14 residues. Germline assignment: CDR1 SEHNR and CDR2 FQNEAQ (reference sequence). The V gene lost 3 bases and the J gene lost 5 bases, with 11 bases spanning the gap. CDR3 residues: CASSLPTINNEQFF. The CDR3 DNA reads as TGTGCCAGCAGCTTGCCAACAATAAACAATGAGCAGTTCTTC.

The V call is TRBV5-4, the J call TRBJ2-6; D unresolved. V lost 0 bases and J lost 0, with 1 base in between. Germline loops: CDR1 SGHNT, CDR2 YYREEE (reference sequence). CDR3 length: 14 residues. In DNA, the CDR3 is TGTGCCAGCAGCTTGGTCTCTGGGGCCAACGTCCTGACTTTC. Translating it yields CASSLVSGANVLTF.

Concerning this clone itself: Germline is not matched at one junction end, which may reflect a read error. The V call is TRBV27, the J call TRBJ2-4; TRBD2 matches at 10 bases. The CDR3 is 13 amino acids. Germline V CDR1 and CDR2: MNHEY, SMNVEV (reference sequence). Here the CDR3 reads CASSIYPGLATNF. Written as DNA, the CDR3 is TGTGCCAGCAGTATCTACCCGGGACTAGCGACGAACTTC.

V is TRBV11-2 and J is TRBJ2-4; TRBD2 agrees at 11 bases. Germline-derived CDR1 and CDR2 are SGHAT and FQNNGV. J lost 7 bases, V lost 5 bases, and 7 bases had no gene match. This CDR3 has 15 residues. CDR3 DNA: TGTGCCAGCAGCGCGACTAGCGGGATAGGGAACATTCAGTACTTC. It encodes CASSATSGIGNIQYF. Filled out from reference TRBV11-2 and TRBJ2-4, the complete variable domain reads EAGVAQSPRYKIIEKRQSVAFWCNPISGHATLYWYQQILGQGPKLLIQFQNNGVVDDSQLPKDRFSAERLKGVDSTLKIQPAKLEDSAVYLCASSATSGIGNIQYFGAGTRLSVL.

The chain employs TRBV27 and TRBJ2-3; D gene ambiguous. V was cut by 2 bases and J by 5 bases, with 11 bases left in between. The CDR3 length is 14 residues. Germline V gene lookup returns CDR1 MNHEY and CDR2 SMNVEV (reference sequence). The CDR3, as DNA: TGTGCCAGCAGTTTAGAGTCCTCGAGAGATACGCAGTATTTT. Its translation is CASSLESSRDTQYF.

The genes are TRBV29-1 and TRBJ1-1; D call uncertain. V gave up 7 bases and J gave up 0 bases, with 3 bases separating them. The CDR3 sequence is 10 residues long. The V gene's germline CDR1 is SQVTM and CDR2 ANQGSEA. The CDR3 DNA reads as TGCAGCGGTATGAACACTGAAGCTTTCTTT. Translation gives CSGMNTEAFF. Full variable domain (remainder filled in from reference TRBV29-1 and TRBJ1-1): SAVISQKPSRDICQRGTSLTIQCQVDSQVTMMFWYRQQPGQSLTLIATANQGSEATYESGFVIDKFPISRPNLTFSTLTVSNMSPEDSSIYLCSGMNTEAFFGQGTRLTVV.

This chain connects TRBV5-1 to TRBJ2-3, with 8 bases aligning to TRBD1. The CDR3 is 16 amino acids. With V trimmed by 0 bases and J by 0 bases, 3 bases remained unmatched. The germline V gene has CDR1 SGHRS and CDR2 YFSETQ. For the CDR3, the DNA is TGCGCCAGCAGCTTGGTCGACAGGGGAAGCACAGATACGCAGTATTTT. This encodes CASSLVDRGSTDTQYF.

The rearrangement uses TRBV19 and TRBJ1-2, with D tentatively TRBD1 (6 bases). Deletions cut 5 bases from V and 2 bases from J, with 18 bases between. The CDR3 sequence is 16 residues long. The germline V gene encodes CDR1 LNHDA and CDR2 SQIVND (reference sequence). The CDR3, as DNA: TGTGCCAGTAGTCCATTAAACGACAGGCTAAACTATGGCTACACCTTC. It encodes CASSPLNDRLNYGYTF.

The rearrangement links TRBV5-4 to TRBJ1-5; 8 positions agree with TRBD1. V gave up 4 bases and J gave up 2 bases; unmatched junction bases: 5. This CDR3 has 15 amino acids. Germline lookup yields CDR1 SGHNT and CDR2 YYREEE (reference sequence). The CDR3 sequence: CASSTGQGRNQPQHF. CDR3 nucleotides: TGTGCCAGCAGCACCGGACAGGGCCGCAATCAGCCCCAGCATTTT.